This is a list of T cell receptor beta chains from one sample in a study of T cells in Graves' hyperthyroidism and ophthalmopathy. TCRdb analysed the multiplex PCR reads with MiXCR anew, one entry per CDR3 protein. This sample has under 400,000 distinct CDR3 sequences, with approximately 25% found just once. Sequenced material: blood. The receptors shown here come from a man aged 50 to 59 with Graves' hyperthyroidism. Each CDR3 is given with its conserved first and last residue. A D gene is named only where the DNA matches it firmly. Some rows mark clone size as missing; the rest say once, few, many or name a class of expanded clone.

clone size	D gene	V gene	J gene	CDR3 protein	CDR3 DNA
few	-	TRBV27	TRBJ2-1	CASTSTGYTYNEQFF	TGTGCCAGCACCTCGACAGGCTATACCTACAATGAGCAGTTCTTC
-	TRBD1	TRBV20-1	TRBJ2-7	CSARDLTGGSYEQYF	TGCAGTGCTAGAGATCTTACAGGGGGCTCCTACGAGCAGTACTTC
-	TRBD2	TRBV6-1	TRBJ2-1	CASKVDGRAGNEQFF	TGTGCCAGCAAGGTGGACGGGAGGGCCGGGAATGAGCAGTTCTTC
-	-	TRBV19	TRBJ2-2	CASSIGTRGVLFF	TGTGCCAGTAGTATAGGGACCCGTGGTGTGCTGTTTTTT
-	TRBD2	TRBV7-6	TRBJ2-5	CASSFHSGTETQYF	TGTGCCAGCAGCTTCCATAGCGGGACAGAGACCCAGTACTTC
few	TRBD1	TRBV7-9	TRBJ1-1	CASSYLGQTNTEAFF	TGTGCCAGCAGCTACCTGGGACAGACCAACACTGAAGCTTTCTTT
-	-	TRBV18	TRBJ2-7	CASSPPSQGPLSYEQYF	TGTGCCAGCTCACCACCTTCCCAGGGCCCCTTATCCTACGAGCAGTACTTC
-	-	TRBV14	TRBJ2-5	CASSQDNAPGETQYF	TGTGCCAGCAGCCAAGATAACGCTCCTGGGGAGACCCAGTACTTC
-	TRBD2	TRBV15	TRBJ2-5	CATSIGAGVETQYF	TGTGCCACCAGTATCGGGGCGGGAGTGGAGACCCAGTACTTC
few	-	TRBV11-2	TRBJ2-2	CASTYRGSYTGELFF	TGTGCCAGCACTTACCGGGGCAGCTACACCGGGGAGCTGTTTTTT
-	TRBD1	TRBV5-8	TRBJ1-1	CASSATGQSFSDTEAFF	TGTGCCAGCAGCGCCACGGGACAGAGCTTTTCGGACACTGAAGCTTTCTTT
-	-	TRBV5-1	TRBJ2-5	CASSLGGTPQETQYF	TGCGCCAGCAGCTTGGGCGGGACTCCCCAAGAGACCCAGTACTTC
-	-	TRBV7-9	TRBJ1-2	CASSLIPAGYTF	TGTGCCAGCAGCTTAATTCCGGCGGGCTACACCTTC
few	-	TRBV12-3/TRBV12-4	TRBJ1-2	CASTRDTYGYTF	TGTGCCAGCACCCGGGACACTTATGGCTACACCTTC
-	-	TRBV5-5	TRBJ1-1	CASVGLGQVKTEAFF	TGTGCCAGCGTCGGACTGGGGCAAGTGAAGACTGAAGCTTTCTTT
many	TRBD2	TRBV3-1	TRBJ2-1	CASSRHGFAGGWDEQFF	TGTGCCAGCAGCCGCCATGGGTTCGCGGGAGGCTGGGATGAGCAGTTCTTC
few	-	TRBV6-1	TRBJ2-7	CASSVGQPSEQYF	TGTGCCAGCAGTGTTGGACAGCCCTCCGAGCAGTACTTC
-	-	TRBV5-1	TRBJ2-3	CASSRDHSTDTQYF	TGCGCCAGCAGCCGGGACCACAGCACAGATACGCAGTATTTT
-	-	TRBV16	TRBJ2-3	CASSRNSPGLTLQYTQYF	TGTGCCAGCAGCCGCAATAGTCCCGGACTTACACTACAGTATACGCAGTATTTT
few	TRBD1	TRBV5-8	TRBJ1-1	CASSLGTGGLTAFF	TGTGCCAGCAGCCTAGGGACAGGGGGCCTGACTGCTTTCTTT
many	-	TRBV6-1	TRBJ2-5	CASNPWRDFQETQYF	TGTGCCAGCAACCCGTGGAGGGACTTCCAAGAGACCCAGTACTTC
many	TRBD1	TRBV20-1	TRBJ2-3	CSAPTDRVGSTQYF	TGCAGTGCACCCACCGACAGGGTAGGGTCGACGCAGTATTTT
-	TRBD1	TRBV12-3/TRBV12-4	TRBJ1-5	CASSHPGGQPQHF	TGTGCCAGCAGTCATCCAGGGGGTCAGCCCCAGCATTTT
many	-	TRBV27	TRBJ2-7	CASSLDNVEQYF	TGTGCCAGCAGTCTGGACAACGTCGAGCAGTACTTC
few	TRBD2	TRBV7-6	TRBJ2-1	CASSITSGSYNEQFF	TGTGCCAGCAGCATCACTAGCGGCTCCTACAATGAGCAGTTCTTC
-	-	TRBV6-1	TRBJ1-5	CASSESRLGDRPQHF	TGTGCCAGCAGTGAATCCAGGTTGGGGGATCGGCCCCAGCATTTT
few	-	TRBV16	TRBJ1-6	CASSQLYRSSYNSPLHF	TGTGCCAGCAGCCAACTGTACAGGAGCTCCTATAATTCACCCCTCCACTTT
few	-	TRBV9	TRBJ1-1	CASSQDLLNTEAFF	TGTGCCAGCAGCCAAGACCTGCTGAACACTGAAGCTTTCTTT
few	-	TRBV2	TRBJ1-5	CASRRGNQPQHF	TGTGCCAGCAGGAGGGGCAATCAGCCCCAGCATTTT
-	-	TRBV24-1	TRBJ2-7	CATSDYRGTSEQYF	TGTGCCACCAGTGACTACCGGGGTACGAGCGAGCAGTACTTC
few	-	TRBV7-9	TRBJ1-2	CASSPFNYGYTF	TGTGCCAGCAGCCCCTTTAACTATGGCTACACCTTC
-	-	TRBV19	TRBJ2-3	CASSTSQSVAGVTQYF	TGTGCCAGTAGTACTTCCCAGTCCGTGGCGGGTGTTACGCAGTATTTT
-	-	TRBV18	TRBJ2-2	CASSVKAGGDTGELFF	TGTGCCAGCTCCGTAAAAGCTGGAGGAGACACCGGGGAGCTGTTTTTT
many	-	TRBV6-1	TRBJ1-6	CASSWQGGNSPLHF	TGTGCCAGCAGTTGGCAGGGAGGGAATTCACCCCTCCACTTT
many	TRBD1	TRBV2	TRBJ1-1	CASRSLTGGPNTEAFF	TGTGCCAGCAGGAGCCTGACAGGGGGGCCGAACACTGAAGCTTTCTTT
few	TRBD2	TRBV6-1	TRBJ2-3	CASSSPGGGTDTQYF	TGTGCCAGCAGTTCTCCGGGAGGGGGCACAGATACGCAGTATTTT
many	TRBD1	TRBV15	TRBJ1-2	CATSREPSGQGDYGYTF	TGTGCCACCAGCAGAGAACCCTCGGGACAGGGGGACTATGGCTACACCTTC
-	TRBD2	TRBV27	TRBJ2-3	CASSSRLAGVTQYF	TGTGCCAGCAGTTCCAGACTAGCGGGAGTTACGCAGTATTTT
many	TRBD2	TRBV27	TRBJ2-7	CASSLSSGGTYEQYF	TGTGCCAGCAGTTTAAGTAGCGGGGGAACCTACGAGCAGTACTTC
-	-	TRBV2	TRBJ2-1	CASGTGSSEQFF	TGTGCCAGCGGGACGGGGAGTAGTGAGCAGTTCTTC
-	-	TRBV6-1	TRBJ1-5	CASTNQGGGRGPQHF	TGTGCCAGCACTAACCAGGGCGGCGGACGAGGGCCCCAGCATTTT
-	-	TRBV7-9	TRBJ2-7	CASCLDGYEQYF	TGTGCCAGCTGCCTAGATGGGTACGAGCAGTACTTC
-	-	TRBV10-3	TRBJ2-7	CAFSGDTSYEQYF	TGTGCCTTCAGTGGGGACACCTCCTACGAGCAGTACTTC
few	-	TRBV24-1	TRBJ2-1	CATSDLPGAYNEQFF	TGTGCCACCAGTGATTTGCCAGGGGCCTACAATGAGCAGTTCTTC
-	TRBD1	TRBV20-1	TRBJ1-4	CSARSWAGGYEKLFF	TGCAGTGCTAGATCTTGGGCAGGGGGCTATGAAAAACTGTTTTTT
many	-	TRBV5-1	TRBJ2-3	CASSSDRSTDTQYF	TGCGCCAGCAGCTCTGACAGAAGCACAGATACGCAGTATTTT
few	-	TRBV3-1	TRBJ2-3	CASSRLPQDTQYF	TGTGCCAGCAGCCGGCTCCCCCAGGATACGCAGTATTTT
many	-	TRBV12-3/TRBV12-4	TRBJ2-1	CASSLRRASYNEQFF	TGTGCCAGCAGTTTGCGCAGGGCATCCTACAATGAGCAGTTCTTC
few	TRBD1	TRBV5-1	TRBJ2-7	CASSYRTGDHEQYF	TGCGCCAGCAGCTACAGGACAGGGGACCACGAGCAGTACTTC
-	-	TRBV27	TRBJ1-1	CASSLSGLGEGTEAFF	TGTGCCAGCAGTTTATCGGGGTTGGGGGAGGGCACTGAAGCTTTCTTT
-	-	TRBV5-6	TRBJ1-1	CASSLAQGELNTEAFF	TGTGCCAGCAGCCTGGCTCAGGGCGAATTGAACACTGAAGCTTTCTTT
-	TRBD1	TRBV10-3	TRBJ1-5	CAISGTGDNQPQHF	TGTGCCATCAGTGGGACAGGGGACAATCAGCCCCAGCATTTT
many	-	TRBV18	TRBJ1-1	CASSPQSRTEAFF	TGTGCCAGCTCACCGCAGAGTAGGACTGAAGCTTTCTTT
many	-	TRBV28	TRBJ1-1	CASTLGSSEAFF	TGTGCCAGCACTCTAGGGAGTTCTGAAGCTTTCTTT